The next 29 T cell receptor beta chains were all read from a single sample in a study of T-cell memory formation after mild COVID-19. TCRdb analysed the 5' RACE reads with MiXCR anew, one entry per CDR3 protein. The sample consists of fewer than 200,000 distinct CDR3 sequences, roughly 23% of them appearing once. Sequenced sample: PBMCs or a T cell subset sorted from them (not recorded which). These receptor sequences come from an adult woman who had mild COVID-19 (a few samples of this study predate the infection). Cell type and time point are not known.

This clonotype was seen only a few times. This CDR3 is CASSRRGGSVGEPQHF. In DNA, the CDR3 is TGTGCCAGCAGCCGGCGAGGGGGATCGGTGGGGGAGCCCCAGCATTTT. The V and J genes are TRBV13 and TRBJ1-5; D might be TRBD1 (6 bases). Germline CDR1 is PRHDT and CDR2 is FYEKMQ (reference sequence). V was trimmed by 5 bases and J by 8 bases, leaving 22 bases between them. The CDR3 loop spans 16 amino acids.

In this sample, this clonotype turned up a few times. The chain links TRBV6-1 to TRBJ1-2, with D perhaps TRBD1 (5 bases). Germline V gene sequence: CDR1 MNHNS, CDR2 SASEGT. The CDR3 sequence is 12 residues long. Trimming shortened V by 3 bases and J by 4 bases, and 6 bases separated the two germline ends. In DNA, the CDR3 is TGTGCCAGCAGTGATCAGGGCTATGGCTACACCTTC. Translation: CASSDQGYGYTF.

The chain is built from TRBV15 and TRBJ1-4; D is unclear. V was pared by 8 bases and J by 8 bases, with 15 bases between. Looked up from germline, CDR1 is LNHNV and CDR2 is YYDKDF (reference sequence). The CDR3 sequence is 13 residues long. In DNA, the CDR3 is TGTGCCACCCGGTTGGGGATGGGAGAAAAACTGTTTTTT. Protein product: CATRLGMGEKLFF.

This clonotype came up a few times. The chain employs TRBV7-9 and TRBJ2-7; 11 bases align to TRBD2. CDR1 is SEHNR, CDR2 FQNEAQ, per germline (reference sequence). J gave up 1 base and V 10 bases, and 6 bases lay outside the gene matches. There are 14 residues in the CDR3. CDR3 protein: CATYGTSGSYEQYF. CDR3 nucleotides: TGTGCCACATATGGGACTAGCGGTTCCTACGAGCAGTACTTC.

This chain links TRBV27 with TRBJ2-7, with D possibly matching TRBD2 (5 bases). Trimming shortened V by 3 bases and J by 2 bases, and 11 bases separated the two germline ends. The CDR3 has 14 residues. The V gene's germline CDR1 is MNHEY and CDR2 SMNVEV (reference sequence). CDR3 sequence (DNA): TGTGCCAGCAGTTTTGCGACTAATGCCTACGAGCAGTACTTC. Its protein is CASSFATNAYEQYF.

The chain joins TRBV4-2 to TRBJ1-2; TRBD1 aligns across 8 bases. V dropped 4 bases and J dropped 0; count of bases not matched to a gene: 7. The CDR3 is made up of 16 amino acids. Per the germline V gene, CDR1 is LGHNA and CDR2 is YNFKEQ. The CDR3 reads CASSRPGQETNYGYTF. The CDR3 DNA sequence: TGTGCCAGCAGCCGCCCGGGACAGGAGACTAACTATGGCTACACCTTC.

This clonotype appeared a few times. The chain uses TRBV15 and TRBJ2-3, with 9 bases lining up with TRBD1. This CDR3 is built from 15 residues. The V segment lost 1 base and the J segment 8 bases; nucleotides outside the gene matches: 7. CDR1 and CDR2 (germline): LNHNV, YYDKDF (reference sequence). This chain's CDR3 is CATSRGRDRDVTQYF. The CDR3 nucleotides read TGTGCCACCAGCAGAGGCCGGGACAGGGACGTTACGCAGTATTTT.

The chain employs TRBV20-1 and TRBJ1-3; the match to TRBD1 covers 7 bases. This CDR3 is 16 amino acids long. Germline loops: CDR1 DFQATT, CDR2 SNEGSKA (reference sequence). The J segment lost 0 bases and the V segment lost 2 bases, leaving 7 bases of the junction unmatched. CDR3 nucleotide sequence: TGCAGTGCTAGATCCTACAGGGGTCCCTCTGGAAACACCATATATTTT. Translated, it gives CSARSYRGPSGNTIYF.

The chain employs TRBV10-3 and TRBJ1-1, with D hard to call. This CDR3 spans 15 amino acids. Germline V CDR1 and CDR2: ENHRY, SYGVKD. The germline V and J ends were trimmed by 2 bases and 4 bases, with 14 bases remaining between them. The CDR3 protein is CAISEDEGSGTEAFF. The CDR3 DNA reads TGTGCCATCAGTGAGGATGAGGGATCGGGCACTGAAGCTTTCTTT.

This clonotype has just a few counts. V and J are TRBV20-1 and TRBJ2-7; D call uncertain. The CDR3 sequence is 12 residues long. V was clipped by 5 bases and J by 0 bases, with 8 bases between them. CDR1 is DFQATT and CDR2 is SNEGSKA in the germline V gene (reference sequence). This CDR3 is CSAAFSSYEQYF. CDR3 DNA: TGCAGTGCTGCGTTTAGCTCCTACGAGCAGTACTTC.

The sample holds a few counts of this clonotype. The chain uses TRBV4-1 and TRBJ2-1; the match to TRBD2 covers 11 bases. Germline loops: CDR1 MGHRA, CDR2 YSYEKL. The ends lost 3 bases at V and 7 bases at J; junction bases unmatched: 11. This CDR3 has 17 residues. CDR3 protein: CASSHLSGGERFNEQFF. DNA of the CDR3: TGCGCCAGCAGCCATCTTAGCGGGGGGGAGAGGTTTAATGAGCAGTTCTTC.

J is TRBJ1-2 and V is TRBV19, with D perhaps TRBD1 (6 bases). V lost 10 bases to trimming and J lost 4 bases, with 13 bases between them. Looked up from germline, CDR1 is LNHDA and CDR2 is SQIVND (reference sequence). This CDR3 has 12 amino acids. CDR3 coding DNA: TGTGCCACCGCCTCAGGGGTCTATGGCTACACCTTC. Translated: CATASGVYGYTF.

The chain is built from TRBV4-1 and TRBJ2-5; 10 bases fit TRBD2. Germline V lookup: CDR1 MGHRA, CDR2 YSYEKL. The CDR3 runs to 17 residues. The V gene end was trimmed by 4 bases and the J gene end by 0 bases; junction bases not matched to a gene: 8. The CDR3 here is CASSPLLAGDNQETQYF. DNA of the CDR3: TGCGCCAGCAGCCCCCTCCTAGCGGGGGACAACCAAGAGACCCAGTACTTC.

As for this clonotype: This could be a read error, since a much larger clone is one nucleotide away. The chain employs TRBV27 and TRBJ2-7, with a weak D call TRBD2 (6 bases). V was pared by 5 bases and J by 6 bases, with 17 bases between. Germline V gene sequence: CDR1 MNHEY, CDR2 SMNVEV (reference sequence). The CDR3 has 14 amino acids. The CDR3 protein is CASSPWGGGSEQYF. The CDR3 region has the DNA TGTGCCAGCAGTCCGTGGGGAGGAGGCAGCGAGCAGTACTTC.

This chain's CDR3 is CASSNGQGLGYGYTF. CDR3 nucleotides: TGTGCCAGCAGCAACGGGCAGGGATTAGGCTATGGCTACACCTTC. This chain joins TRBV2 and TRBJ1-2; D is perhaps TRBD1 (5 bases). There are 15 residues in the CDR3. The V end was cut by 6 bases, the J end by 4 bases, with 18 bases between. In germline, CDR1 is SNHLY, CDR2 FYNNEI.

This clonotype was detected once. This rearrangement joins TRBV13 to TRBJ2-7; D tentatively fits TRBD1 or TRBD2 (8 bases each). Per the germline V gene, CDR1 is PRHDT and CDR2 is FYEKMQ (reference sequence). This CDR3 is built from 15 residues. Trimming removed 5 bases at V and 6 bases at J, with 20 bases between. The CDR3 region has the DNA TGTGCCAGCAGCGTTCCAGGGGGCGCGGGGGGCGAGCAGTACTTC. This gives the protein CASSVPGGAGGEQYF.

This chain connects TRBV6-2 or TRBV6-3 to TRBJ2-1; 7 nucleotides agree with TRBD2. CDR3 length: 13 amino acids. V trimming: 8 bases; J trimming: 6 bases; junction bases outside the gene matches: 7. CDR1 is MNHEY and CDR2 is SVGEGT in the germline V gene. The CDR3 DNA is TGTGCCAGCTCGGGACTACCATCCAATGAGCAGTTCTTC. Translating it yields CASSGLPSNEQFF.

This clonotype was seen more than once but under ten times. The chain has TRBV5-1 and TRBJ2-1; TRBD2 aligns across 11 bases. The germline V gene encodes CDR1 SGHRS and CDR2 YFSETQ. V lost 5 bases and J lost 6; bases outside the gene matches: 4. The CDR3 contains 14 residues. The CDR3 sequence is CASRGTSGSNEQFF. The CDR3 coding sequence is TGCGCCAGCAGGGGTACTAGCGGGAGCAATGAGCAGTTCTTC.

J is TRBJ1-1 and V is TRBV20-1; TRBD1 might be the D (6 bases). CDR3 length: 15 amino acids. V was trimmed by 2 bases and J by 0 bases, leaving 13 bases between them. CDR1 and CDR2 from the germline V gene are DFQATT and SNEGSKA (reference sequence). CDR3: CSARLTGDMNTEAFF. As DNA, the CDR3 is TGCAGTGCTAGACTGACAGGCGACATGAACACTGAAGCTTTCTTT.

V usage is TRBV4-1 and J usage is TRBJ2-3; 14 bases agree with TRBD2. J lost 6 bases, V lost 3 bases, and 5 bases had no gene match. CDR3 length: 16 residues. The germline V gene has CDR1 MGHRA and CDR2 YSYEKL. CDR3 sequence: CASSHGLAGGWDTQYF. In DNA form, the CDR3 reads TGCGCCAGCAGCCACGGACTAGCGGGGGGTTGGGATACGCAGTATTTT.

This clonotype occurred a few times. Being one base from a much bigger clone, this may be a read error. The V call is TRBV5-1, the J call TRBJ2-7; no definite D call. CDR1 is SGHRS and CDR2 is YFSETQ in the germline V gene. There are 12 residues in the CDR3. V was trimmed by 0 bases and J by 4 bases, leaving 5 bases between them. The CDR3 DNA reads TGCGCCAGCAGCTTGGACGATTACGAGCAGTACTTC. It yields the protein CASSLDDYEQYF.

The V call is TRBV14, the J call TRBJ1-1, with a tentative D call TRBD1 (6 bases). Germline V lookup: CDR1 SGHDN, CDR2 FVKESK. CDR3 length equals 12 residues. V lost 1 base, J lost 7 bases, and 7 bases lay in between. The CDR3 nucleotides are TGTGCCAGCAGCCAAGCAGGGGTTGAAGCTTTCTTT. This gives the protein CASSQAGVEAFF.

The V and J genes are TRBV27 and TRBJ1-1; TRBD1 aligns across 7 bases. The CDR3 covers 13 residues. After removal of 5 bases from V and 5 bases from J, the junction contained 5 bases not matched to a gene. Germline V gene lookup returns CDR1 MNHEY and CDR2 SMNVEV (reference sequence). This CDR3 is CASSLNRGTEAFF. CDR3 in DNA: TGTGCCAGCAGTCTGAACAGGGGAACTGAAGCTTTCTTT.

A few counts support this clonotype. In DNA, the CDR3 is TGCAGTGCTGGCGGGGTCTCCTACGAGCAGTACTTC. Encoded protein: CSAGGVSYEQYF. This chain joins TRBV20-1 and TRBJ2-7, with D possibly being TRBD2 (6 bases). The length of the CDR3 is 12 residues. V was trimmed by 5 bases and J by 0 bases, leaving 8 bases between them. The germline V gene has CDR1 DFQATT and CDR2 SNEGSKA (reference sequence).

In its sample, this clonotype was seen a few times. Here the CDR3 DNA reads TGTGCCAGCAGCCAAGATCTAGGGGGTTACGACGAGCAGTACTTC. Translating it yields CASSQDLGGYDEQYF. This sequence joins TRBV3-1 and TRBJ2-7; a weak D match, TRBD1 (6 bases). The V and J ends lost 0 bases and 5 bases respectively, with 14 bases between them. Germline V CDR1 and CDR2: LGHDT, YNNKEL (reference sequence). This CDR3 is built from 15 residues.

This clonotype turned up a few times. This rearrangement joins TRBV9 to TRBJ2-7; D gene uncertain. CDR3 length: 14 amino acids. Trimming left V 0 bases short and J 2 bases short, with 9 bases between. The V gene's germline CDR1 is SGDLS and CDR2 YYNGEE. CDR3 amino acids: CASSVGDSAYEQYF. Written as DNA, the CDR3 is TGTGCCAGCAGCGTAGGCGACTCGGCCTACGAGCAGTACTTC.

This clonotype was observed at least ten times. The chain recombines TRBV7-9 with TRBJ2-3; 13 positions match TRBD2. This CDR3 comprises 17 residues. The V and J ends lost 1 base and 2 bases, in that order; junction bases with no gene match: 3. Germline V gives CDR1 SEHNR, CDR2 FQNEAQ (reference sequence). The CDR3 sequence: CASSLGTSGSYTDTQYF. The DNA of the CDR3 is TGTGCCAGCAGCTTAGGGACTAGCGGGAGCTACACAGATACGCAGTATTTT.

The rearrangement uses TRBV7-8 and TRBJ2-1; tentative D call: TRBD1 (5 bases). Trimming removed 11 bases at V and 13 bases at J, with 21 bases between. Germline assignment: CDR1 SGHVS and CDR2 FQNEAQ. The CDR3 covers 12 residues. As DNA, the CDR3 is TGTGCCGGTGCCCAGGAGCAGGGTCGCCAGTTCTTC. Residues: CAGAQEQGRQFF. Full variable domain (remainder filled in from reference TRBV7-8 and TRBJ2-1): GAGVSQSPRYKVAKRGQDVALRCDPISGHVSLFWYQQALGQGPEFLTYFQNEAQLDKSGLPSDRFFAERPEGSVSTLKIQRTQQEDSAVYLCAGAQEQGRQFFGPGTRLTVL.

This clonotype was seen only a few times. The chain links TRBV4-3 to TRBJ2-7; D is ambiguous. The CDR3 runs to 15 residues. V was shortened by 0 bases and J by 2 bases, with 11 bases between the two germline ends. Germline loops: CDR1 LGHNA, CDR2 YSLEER. The CDR3 loop reads CASSQDLQGTYEQYF. The CDR3, as DNA: TGCGCCAGCAGCCAAGATTTACAAGGCACCTACGAGCAGTACTTC.